These T cell receptor beta chains were read from a single sample in a study of identical twins. TCRdb processed the 5' RACE reads anew with MiXCR; each CDR3 protein has one entry. The sample contains 450,000 or so distinct CDR3 sequences, about 14% of which appear only once. These sequences were also reported in another study, on yellow fever vaccine responses in identical twins.

Sequenced sample: CD4+ T cells sorted from blood. The source of these receptors is a young woman in good health. Each CDR3 is given with its conserved first and last residue. D genes are given only for firm matches. Not every row has a clone size; where given, it reads once, few, many or a size class.

v_gene	j_gene	abundance	d_gene	CDR3aa	CDR3nt
TRBV20-1	TRBJ2-3	few	TRBD1	CSAGGTGYDTQYF	TGCAGTGCTGGTGGGACAGGGTACGATACGCAGTATTTT
TRBV10-3	TRBJ2-1	NA	TRBD2	CAIMGGINEQFF	TGTGCCATCATGGGGGGGATCAATGAGCAGTTCTTC
TRBV20-1	TRBJ1-1	few	NA	CSARPLPGDTEAFF	TGCAGTGCTAGACCTCTGCCGGGGGACACTGAAGCTTTCTTT
TRBV7-2	TRBJ1-1	NA	NA	CASSSYAEAFF	TGTGCCAGCAGCTCGTACGCTGAAGCTTTCTTT
TRBV20-1	TRBJ2-5	few	NA	CSARVPGLAIKETQYF	TGCAGTGCTAGAGTACCCGGGCTAGCTATAAAGGAGACCCAGTACTTC
TRBV5-4	TRBJ2-6	NA	NA	CASSLAPRISGANVLTF	TGTGCCAGCAGCTTGGCCCCAAGGATCTCTGGGGCCAACGTCCTGACTTTC
TRBV12-3/TRBV12-4	TRBJ2-1	NA	TRBD2	CASSFGLAGDEQFF	TGTGCCAGCAGTTTCGGACTAGCGGGAGATGAGCAGTTCTTC
TRBV29-1	TRBJ2-1	few	NA	CSARILGGNEQFF	TGCAGCGCAAGAATATTAGGGGGCAATGAGCAGTTCTTC
TRBV18	TRBJ2-2	NA	NA	CASFGGNTGELFF	TGTGCCAGCTTTGGTGGGAACACCGGGGAGCTGTTTTTT
TRBV9	TRBJ2-4	few	NA	CASSVGGLLAKNIQYF	TGTGCCAGCAGCGTTGGGGGGCTGTTGGCCAAAAACATTCAGTACTTC